This TCR beta chain was identified in a study of PD-1 blockade in classical Hodgkin lymphoma (dated by TCRdb to about 2020). At the level of the whole study: Nivolumab dosing was 3 mg/kg intravenously every 2 weeks, continuing until either disease progression or unacceptable toxicity. The study used CyTOF and TCR beta sequencing to define a peripheral blood immune signature of response to PD-1 blockade in classical Hodgkin lymphoma. On the study overall, not on this receptor specifically: Only a single clinical trial cohort was studied, and what caused the repertoire differences, possibly disease activity or prior therapy, remained undefined. Patients starting nivolumab less than 1 year after ASCT had lower diversity and were excluded from later analyses to avoid confounding by immune reconstitution. Trial patients achieving complete response had baseline diversity similar to newly diagnosed patients, whereas partial responders and progressors had significantly lower diversity. CD4+ but not CD8+ TCR diversity rose significantly by C4D1 (p=0.0027 vs p=0.16), most apparent in complete responders (p=0.02). Baseline TCR diversity was reported to be lower in newly diagnosed patients than in healthy donors, and even lower in relapsed/refractory patients.

In regard to this clone: Its target antigen remains unknown. Base qualities were left out, and no much larger clone turns up one base away.

Genomic DNA was extracted with the Qiagen DNeasy kit from unsorted PBMCs and from negatively selected CD4+ and CD8+ fractions. Amplification of TCR beta CDR3 regions was done by immunoSEQ multiplex PCR with primers that anneal to V and J segments. Amplification bias was minimized using a synthetic immune receptor repertoire, and residual bias was removed computationally after sequencing. Processing in the source paper ran as follows. Repertoire diversity was quantified as the Shannon entropy index using custom Python scripts. The unsorted, CD4+ and CD8+ repertoires were each analyzed separately, with the exception of combined analyses, where CD4+ and CD8+ sequences were merged in silico. Clonal expansion was defined as at least a 2-fold frequency increase after treatment relative to C1D1, with a pseudocount of 0.5 for undetected baseline clones. Clones with 0 or 1 copy at C1D1 were defined as singleton clones, while clones with 2 or more copies were defined as non-singleton clones. By matching protein sequences in sorted samples from the same patient, clones expanded in unsorted samples were annotated as CD4+, CD8+ or unknown. Wilcoxon tests were applied to paired samples to test diversity changes from C1D1 to C4D1. TCRdb took this table from immuneACCESS and kept in-frame rearrangements with V and J called. Such tables lack part of the clones; where checked against another copy, unresolved V genes explain under half of the gap, and the rest is unexplained. The V and J calls and clone size were taken over from that table, and D and trimming were inferred from the DNA. Here the sample has around 9,500 clones; around 75% occur a single time. The ten biggest clones cover over 4.5% of the sample.

From V the trimming removes 2 bases and from J it removes 7 bases, while the gene matches leave 5 bases of the junction unaccounted for. The CDR3 starts with the cysteine, ends with the phenylalanine, and has 13 residues. The only DNA kept is the CDR3, 39 bases in frame from the first base. From a lookup of the germline V gene (reference sequence), CDR1 and CDR2 are SGHKS and YYEKEE. The time point label on this specimen signifies: cycle 4 day 1 (C4D1), after less than 7 weeks of nivolumab. All trial patients had relapsed after autologous stem cell transplantation, with cohorts A, B and C differing in prior brentuximab vedotin exposure. A Miltenyi CD4+ T cell isolation kit was used for magnetic negative selection to purify CD4+ T cells from thawed PBMCs. The trial cohort comprised 56 patients with relapsed/refractory classical Hodgkin lymphoma whose best overall responses were complete response, partial response or progressive disease. Single-agent nivolumab was administered to trial patients in the multi-cohort phase II CheckMate 205 trial. An independent review committee assessed best overall response by applying the 2007 International Working Group response criteria. Trial PBMCs were obtained immediately prior to nivolumab initiation (C1D1) and on therapy at cycle 2 day 1 and cycle 4 day 1. Peripheral blood was collected in 8 mL Vacutainer Cell Preparation Tubes, from which PBMCs were isolated by centrifugation and then cryopreserved. Purified CD4+ and CD8+ fractions were prepared only for cases with an additional available PBMC sample. On LS columns in a quadroMACS separator, the magnetically labelled cells were depleted, and the flow-through was collected as the purified fraction.

The chain was built from TRBV5-5 and TRBJ1-2; the junction holds 7 bases that match TRBD1. The sequence came from a human donor with classical Hodgkin lymphoma. The sample was CD4+ T cells from blood, taken before the fourth cycle of nivolumab. The CDR3 loop reads CASSLQGLGGYTF. The DNA reads TGTGCCAGCAGCTTACAGGGGCTGGGTGGCTACACCTTC.